The rows below give T cell receptor beta chains drawn from one sample of a study of blood T cell repertoires in COVID-19. Clones were read by immunoSEQ multiplex PCR, and TCRdb kept only the in-frame ones, dropping some. The sample comprises 220,000 or so clones, less than 90% of which are singletons, and about 6.6% rests with the top ten. What was sequenced was PBMCs or T cells enriched from blood (not recorded which). The receptors shown here come from a woman aged 40-49 years who had recovered from COVID-19. Each CDR3 is given with its conserved first and last residue. The order of the fields is J gene, V gene, clone size, D gene, CDR3 DNA, CDR3 protein. The D gene is left open where the match is weak. Some rows have no size entry. The others give once, few or many, or a class for an expanded clone.

TRBJ1-6	TRBV30	once	.	TGTGCCTGGGCACGTGAAGTGAGGGAAAATTCACCCCTCCACTTT	CAWAREVRENSPLHF
TRBJ1-1	TRBV30	once	TRBD1	TGTGCCTGGAGTGTACAGGGGCCATATGAAGCTTTCTTT	CAWSVQGPYEAFF
TRBJ2-1	TRBV15	.	TRBD2	TGTGCCACCAGCAGGCACTTCACGACTAGCGGGAGGGATAATGAGCAGTTCTTC	CATSRHFTTSGRDNEQFF
TRBJ1-6	TRBV6-5	.	TRBD1	TGTGCCAGCAGTAGGGGGCGGGATTCACCCCTCCACTTT	CASSRGRDSPLHF
TRBJ1-2	TRBV9	.	.	TGTGCCAGCAGCGTAGTGCGCCCAGGGTCTGGCTACACCTTC	CASSVVRPGSGYTF
TRBJ1-4	TRBV3-1/TRBV3-2	.	.	TGTGCCAGCAGCCAACAAGTGGAGGGGGAAAAACTGTTTTTT	CASSQQVEGEKLFF
TRBJ1-2	TRBV4-1	once	TRBD1	TGCGCCAGCAGCCAAGTAGTGACAGGGTCAAACTATGGCTACACCTTC	CASSQVVTGSNYGYTF
TRBJ2-7	TRBV29-1	once	.	TGCAGCGTTGAAAACGGCTACGAGCAGTACTTC	CSVENGYEQYF
TRBJ2-3	TRBV27	few	TRBD2	TGTGCCAGCAGTCAGACTAGCGGGAAATGGAGTACGCAGTATTTT	CASSQTSGKWSTQYF
TRBJ2-1	TRBV20-1	.	TRBD2	TGCAGTGGCATAGCGGGACAATGGCAGTTCTTC	CSGIAGQWQFF
TRBJ1-1	TRBV7-9	.	TRBD1	TGTGCCAGCAGCCCCATGACAGGGAGGAACACTGAAGCTTTCTTT	CASSPMTGRNTEAFF